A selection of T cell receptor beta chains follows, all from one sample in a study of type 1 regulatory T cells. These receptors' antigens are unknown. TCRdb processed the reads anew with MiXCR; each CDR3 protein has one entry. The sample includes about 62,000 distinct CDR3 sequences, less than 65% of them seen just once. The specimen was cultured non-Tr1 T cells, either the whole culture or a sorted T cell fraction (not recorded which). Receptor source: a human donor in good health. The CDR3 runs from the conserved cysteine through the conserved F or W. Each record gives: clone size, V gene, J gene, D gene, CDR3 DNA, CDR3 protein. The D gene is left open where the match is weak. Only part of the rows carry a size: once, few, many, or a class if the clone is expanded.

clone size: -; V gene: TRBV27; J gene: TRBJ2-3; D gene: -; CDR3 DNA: TGTGCCAGCAGTCCCCGACCAGATACGCAGTATTTT; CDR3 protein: CASSPRPDTQYF
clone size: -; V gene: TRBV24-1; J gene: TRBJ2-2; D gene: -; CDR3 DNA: TGTGCCACCAGTGATTTCCCGCCTGGGCGGACCGGGGAGCTGTTTTTT; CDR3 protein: CATSDFPPGRTGELFF
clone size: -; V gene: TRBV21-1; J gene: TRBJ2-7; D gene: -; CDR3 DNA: TGTGCCAACCTCGGTGGGGACAGTTCCTCCTACGAGCAGTACTTC; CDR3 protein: CANLGGDSSSYEQYF
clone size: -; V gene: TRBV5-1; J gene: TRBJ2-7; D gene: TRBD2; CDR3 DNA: TGCGCCAGCAGCTCGGGACTAATGACCTACGAGCAGTACTTC; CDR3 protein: CASSSGLMTYEQYF
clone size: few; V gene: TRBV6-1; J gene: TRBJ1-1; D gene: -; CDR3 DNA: TGTGCCAGCAGTGAATCCAGGGGCACTGAAGCTTTCTTT; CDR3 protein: CASSESRGTEAFF
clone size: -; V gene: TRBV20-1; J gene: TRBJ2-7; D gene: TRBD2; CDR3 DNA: TGCAGTGCTAGCTTCCGGCCTAGCGGGGCCTACGAGCAGTACTTC; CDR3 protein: CSASFRPSGAYEQYF
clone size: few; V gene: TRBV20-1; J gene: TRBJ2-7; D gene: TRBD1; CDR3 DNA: TGCAGTGCTCAACAGGACAGGGGCCGGGACGAGCAGTACTTC; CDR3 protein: CSAQQDRGRDEQYF
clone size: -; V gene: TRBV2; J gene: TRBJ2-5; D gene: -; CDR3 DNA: TGTGCCAGCAGTGGTGGACTCCAGGGGACCCAGTACTTC; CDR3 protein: CASSGGLQGTQYF
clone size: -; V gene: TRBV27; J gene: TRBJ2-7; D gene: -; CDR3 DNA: TGTGCCAGCAGTTGGGGACAAGAGACTTTGTGCTCCTACAAGCAGTACTTC; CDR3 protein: CASSWGQETLCSYKQYF
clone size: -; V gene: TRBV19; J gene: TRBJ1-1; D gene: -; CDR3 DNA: TGTGCCAGTAGTATCTCGCAGGGAGGACGCACTGAAGCTTTCTTT; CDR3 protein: CASSISQGGRTEAFF
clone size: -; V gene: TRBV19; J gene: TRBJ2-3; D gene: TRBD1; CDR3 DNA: TGTGCCAGTAGAGACAGGGGAGGAACTAGCACAGATACGCAGTATTTT; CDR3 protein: CASRDRGGTSTDTQYF
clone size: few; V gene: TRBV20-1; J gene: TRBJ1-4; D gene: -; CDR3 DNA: TGCAGTGCTAGAGCCACAACTAATGAAAAACTGTTTTTT; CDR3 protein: CSARATTNEKLFF
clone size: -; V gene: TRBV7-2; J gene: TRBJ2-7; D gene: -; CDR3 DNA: TGTGCCAGCAGGGGGCCTAGCTCCTACGAGCAGTACTTC; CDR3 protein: CASRGPSSYEQYF
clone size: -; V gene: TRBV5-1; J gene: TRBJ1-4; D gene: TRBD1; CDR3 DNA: TGCGCCAGCAGCTTGGGTAATCAGGGGGCGCCCGGCGAAAAACTGTTTTTT; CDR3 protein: CASSLGNQGAPGEKLFF
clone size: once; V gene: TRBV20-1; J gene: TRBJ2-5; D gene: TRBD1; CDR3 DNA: TGCAGTGCTCCCGATCAGACAGGGGCGACGGAGACCCAGTACTTC; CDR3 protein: CSAPDQTGATETQYF
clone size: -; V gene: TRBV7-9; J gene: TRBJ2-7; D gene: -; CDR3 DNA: TGTGCCAGCAGTCTGGACTCACGAAAATCCTACGAGCAGTACTTC; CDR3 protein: CASSLDSRKSYEQYF
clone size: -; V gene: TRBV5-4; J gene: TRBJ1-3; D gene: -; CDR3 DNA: TGTGCCAGCAGCAACGACCCTGGAAACACCATATATTTT; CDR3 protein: CASSNDPGNTIYF
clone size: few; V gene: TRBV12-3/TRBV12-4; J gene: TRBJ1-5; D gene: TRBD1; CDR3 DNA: TGTGCCAGCAGATTTTTGACCACCCCGGGACAGAACCTTGGGCGCAATCAGCCCCAGCATTTT; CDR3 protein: CASRFLTTPGQNLGRNQPQHF
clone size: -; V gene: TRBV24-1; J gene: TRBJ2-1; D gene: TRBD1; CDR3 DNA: TGTGCCACCAGTGATTTAGGGACAGGCACCTCCAATGAGCAGTTCTTC; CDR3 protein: CATSDLGTGTSNEQFF
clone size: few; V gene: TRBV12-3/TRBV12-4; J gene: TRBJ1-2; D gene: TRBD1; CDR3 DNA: TGTGCCACCAATCAAGCAGGGGGCCGCTATGGCTACACCTTC; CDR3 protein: CATNQAGGRYGYTF
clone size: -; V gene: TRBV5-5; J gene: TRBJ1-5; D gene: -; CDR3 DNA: TGTGCCAGCAGCTTGACAGGGTTGGGCAATCAGCCCCAGCATTTT; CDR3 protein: CASSLTGLGNQPQHF
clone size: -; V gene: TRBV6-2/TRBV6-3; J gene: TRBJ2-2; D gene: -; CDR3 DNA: TGTGCCAGCAGGACCGGGGACGGGGCCGGGGAGCTGTTTTTT; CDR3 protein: CASRTGDGAGELFF
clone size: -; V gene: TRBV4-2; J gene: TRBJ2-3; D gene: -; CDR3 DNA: TGTGCCAGCAGCCAAGACGGGGGAGATACGCAGTATTTT; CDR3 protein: CASSQDGGDTQYF
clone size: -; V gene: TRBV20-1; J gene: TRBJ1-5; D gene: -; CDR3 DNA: TGCAGTGCTAGTCCCGGGGATCAGCCCCAGCATTTT; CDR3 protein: CSASPGDQPQHF
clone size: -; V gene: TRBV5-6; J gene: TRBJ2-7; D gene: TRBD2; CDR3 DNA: TGTGCCAGTAGCTTCCTAGCGGGAGCCTACGAGCAGTACTTC; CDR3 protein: CASSFLAGAYEQYF
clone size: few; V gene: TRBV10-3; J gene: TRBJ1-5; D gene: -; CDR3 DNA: TGTGCCACCAAGGACGCTGTCGGTCAGCCCCAGCATTTT; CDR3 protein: CATKDAVGQPQHF
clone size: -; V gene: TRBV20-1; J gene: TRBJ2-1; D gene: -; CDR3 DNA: TGCAGTGCTTATAATACCATTACCTCCTACAATGAGCAGTTCTTC; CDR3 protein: CSAYNTITSYNEQFF
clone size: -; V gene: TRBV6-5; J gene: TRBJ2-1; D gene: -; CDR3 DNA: TGTGCCAGCAGTTACTTCGGCGGAGAGCAGTTCTTC; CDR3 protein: CASSYFGGEQFF
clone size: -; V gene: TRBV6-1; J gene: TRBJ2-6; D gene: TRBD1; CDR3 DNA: TGTGCCAGCAGTGAGCAGGGGGCTGGGGCCAACGTCCTGACTTTC; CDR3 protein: CASSEQGAGANVLTF
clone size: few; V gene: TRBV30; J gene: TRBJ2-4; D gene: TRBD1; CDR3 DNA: TGTGCCTGGAGTGGACACAGGGGAGAGGACATTCAGTACTTC; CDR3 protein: CAWSGHRGEDIQYF
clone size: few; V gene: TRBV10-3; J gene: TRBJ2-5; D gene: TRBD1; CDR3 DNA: TGTGCCATCTCAGATAGGAACTTTCCGGGACAGGGGTCTCAAGAGACCCAGTACTTC; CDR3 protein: CAISDRNFPGQGSQETQYF
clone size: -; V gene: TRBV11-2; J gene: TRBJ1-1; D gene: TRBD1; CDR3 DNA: TGTGCCGGCAGCATACGACAGGGATACACTGAAGCTTTCTTT; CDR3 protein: CAGSIRQGYTEAFF
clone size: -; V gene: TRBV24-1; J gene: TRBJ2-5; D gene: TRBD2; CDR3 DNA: TGTGCCACCAGTATAGCGGGAGGGGGGACCCAGTACTTC; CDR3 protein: CATSIAGGGTQYF
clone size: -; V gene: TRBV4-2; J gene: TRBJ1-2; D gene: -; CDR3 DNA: TGTGCCAGCAGCCAAGATCTCACGGGTTCTCGGGACTATGGCTACACCTTC; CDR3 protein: CASSQDLTGSRDYGYTF
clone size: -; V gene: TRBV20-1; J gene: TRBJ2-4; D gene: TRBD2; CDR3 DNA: TGCAGTGCTAGTTCCCGACTAGCGGGAACGGGAAACATTCAGTACTTC; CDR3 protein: CSASSRLAGTGNIQYF
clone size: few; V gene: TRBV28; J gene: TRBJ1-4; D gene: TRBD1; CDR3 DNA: TGTGCCAGCAGCGACAGGGCCTCTAATGAAAAACTGTTTTTT; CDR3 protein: CASSDRASNEKLFF
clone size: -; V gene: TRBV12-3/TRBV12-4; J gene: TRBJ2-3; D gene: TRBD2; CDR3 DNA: TGTGCCAGCAGTTTTCGAAGCGGGAGGGTCACAGATACGCAGTATTTT; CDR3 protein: CASSFRSGRVTDTQYF
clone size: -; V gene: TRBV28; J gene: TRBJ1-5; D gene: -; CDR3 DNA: TGTGCCAGCAGTTCCCCCATGGAATATCAGCCCCAGCATTTT; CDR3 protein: CASSSPMEYQPQHF
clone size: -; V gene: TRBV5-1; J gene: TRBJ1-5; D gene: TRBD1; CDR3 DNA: TGCGCCAGCAGCTTGGATTCCGACAGGGGACATAGCAATCAGCCCCAGCATTTT; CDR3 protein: CASSLDSDRGHSNQPQHF
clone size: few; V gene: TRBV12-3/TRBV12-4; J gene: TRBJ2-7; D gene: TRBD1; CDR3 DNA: TGTGCCAGCAGTCGTGGACAGGGGGCATCCTACGAGCAGTACTTC; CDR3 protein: CASSRGQGASYEQYF
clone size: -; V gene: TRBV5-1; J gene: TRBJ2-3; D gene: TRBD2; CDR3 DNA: TGCGCCAGCAGCAAGCGGGAAACAGATACGCAGTATTTT; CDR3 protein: CASSKRETDTQYF
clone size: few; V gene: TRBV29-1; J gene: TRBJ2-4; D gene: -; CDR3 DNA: TGCAGCGTTGTCCCGGATGGGGCCAAAAACATTCAGTACTTC; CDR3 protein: CSVVPDGAKNIQYF
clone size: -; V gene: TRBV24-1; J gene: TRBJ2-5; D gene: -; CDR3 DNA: TGTGCCACCAGTGATTTCCGGGAGCCTCAAGAGACCCAGTACTTC; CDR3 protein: CATSDFREPQETQYF